This T cell receptor beta chain came from a study of T cell responses to AZD1222 COVID-19 vaccine. Trimming took off 8 bases at V and 3 bases at J, with 20 bases between the two ends. CDR3 length: 16 amino acids. Per germline, CDR1 LNHDA and CDR2 SQIVND (reference sequence). The table came from immunoSEQ multiplex PCR; TCRdb's copy has only in-frame clones and leaves some out. This sample carries some 120,000 clones, 88% of them seen once, and the ten largest clones take roughly 5.7%. Broader study findings: Spike-wide coverage was observed for vaccine-associated CD4 TCRs, with dominant responses at 160-218 and 743-854. The repertoires were collected only after the peak T cell response. It should be noted that donors were predominantly white British and more often female, and clonal diversity was possibly underestimated. Only a handful of people who got AZD1222 tested seropositive at baseline.

In the case of this clone: What it binds is unknown.

The chain joins TRBV19 to TRBJ1-5, with a possible D match to TRBD1 (5 bases). This receptor was taken from an adult who received the AZD1222 COVID-19 vaccine. Sequences were derived from peripheral blood, sampled 28 days after the second AZD1222 dose. CDR3 region: CASRDGPLKPNQPQHF. The CDR3 region has the DNA TGTGCCAGTCGGGACGGACCCCTAAAGCCCAATCAGCCCCAGCATTTT.